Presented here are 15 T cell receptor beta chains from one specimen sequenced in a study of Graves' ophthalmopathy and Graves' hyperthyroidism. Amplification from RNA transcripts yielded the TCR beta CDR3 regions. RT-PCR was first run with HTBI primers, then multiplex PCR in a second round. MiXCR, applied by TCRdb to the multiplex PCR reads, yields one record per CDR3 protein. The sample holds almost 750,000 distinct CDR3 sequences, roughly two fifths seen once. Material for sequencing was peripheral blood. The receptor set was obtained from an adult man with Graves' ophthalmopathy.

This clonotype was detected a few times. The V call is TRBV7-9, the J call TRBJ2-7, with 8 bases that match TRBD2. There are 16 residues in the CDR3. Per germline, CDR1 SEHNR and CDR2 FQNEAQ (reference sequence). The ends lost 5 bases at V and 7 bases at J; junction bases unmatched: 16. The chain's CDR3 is CASSRESSGRRGEQYF. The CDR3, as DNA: TGTGCCAGCAGCCGAGAGTCTAGCGGGCGAAGGGGGGAGCAGTACTTC.

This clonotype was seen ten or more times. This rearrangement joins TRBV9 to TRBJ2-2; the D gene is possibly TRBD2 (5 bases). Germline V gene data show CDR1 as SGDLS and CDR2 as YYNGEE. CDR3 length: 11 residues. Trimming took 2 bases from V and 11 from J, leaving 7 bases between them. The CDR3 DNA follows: TGTGCCAGCAGCGTCGGAGGAGAGCTGTTTTTT. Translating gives CASSVGGELFF.

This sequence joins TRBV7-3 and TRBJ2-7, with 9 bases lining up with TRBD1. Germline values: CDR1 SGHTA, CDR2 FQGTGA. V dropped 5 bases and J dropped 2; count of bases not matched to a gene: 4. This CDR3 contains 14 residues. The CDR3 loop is CASSRTGDPYEQYF. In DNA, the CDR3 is TGTGCCAGCAGCCGGACAGGGGATCCCTACGAGCAGTACTTC.

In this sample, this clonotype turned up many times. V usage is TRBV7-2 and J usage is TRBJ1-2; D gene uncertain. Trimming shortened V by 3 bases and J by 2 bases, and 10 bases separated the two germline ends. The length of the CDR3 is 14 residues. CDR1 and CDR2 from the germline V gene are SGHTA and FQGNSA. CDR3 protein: CASSFPGVNYGYTF. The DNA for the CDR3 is TGTGCCAGCAGCTTTCCAGGCGTAAACTATGGCTACACCTTC.

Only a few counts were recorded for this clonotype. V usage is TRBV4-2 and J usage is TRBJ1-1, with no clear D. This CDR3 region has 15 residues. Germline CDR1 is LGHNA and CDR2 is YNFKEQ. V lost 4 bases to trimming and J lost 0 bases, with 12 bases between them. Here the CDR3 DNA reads TGTGCCAGCAGCCCTCGTGTGGGCATGAACACTGAAGCTTTCTTT. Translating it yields CASSPRVGMNTEAFF.

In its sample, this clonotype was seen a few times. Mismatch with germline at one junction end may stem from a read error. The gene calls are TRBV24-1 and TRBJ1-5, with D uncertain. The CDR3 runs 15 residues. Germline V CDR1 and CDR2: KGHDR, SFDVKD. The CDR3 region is CASSYQGLWYQPQHF. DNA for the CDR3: TGTGCCAGCAGTTATCAAGGTTTGTGGTATCAGCCCCAGCATTTT.

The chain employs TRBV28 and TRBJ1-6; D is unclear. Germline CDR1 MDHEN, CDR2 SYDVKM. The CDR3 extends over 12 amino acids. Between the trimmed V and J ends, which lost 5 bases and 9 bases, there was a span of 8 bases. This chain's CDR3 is CASSLPCSPLHF. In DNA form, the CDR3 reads TGTGCCAGCAGTCTCCCCTGTTCACCCCTCCACTTT.

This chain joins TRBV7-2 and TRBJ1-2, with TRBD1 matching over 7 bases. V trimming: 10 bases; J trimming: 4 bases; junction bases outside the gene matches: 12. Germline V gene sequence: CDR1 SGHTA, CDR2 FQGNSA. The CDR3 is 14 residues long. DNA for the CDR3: TGTGCCATCAGTGATCCCGGGACAGCCTATGGCTACACCTTC. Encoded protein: CAISDPGTAYGYTF.

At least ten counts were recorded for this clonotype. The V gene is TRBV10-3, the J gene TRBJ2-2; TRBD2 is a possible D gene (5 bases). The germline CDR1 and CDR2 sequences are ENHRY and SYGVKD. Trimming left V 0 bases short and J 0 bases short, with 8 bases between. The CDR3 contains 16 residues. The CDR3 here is CAISESGVSNTGELFF. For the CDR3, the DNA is TGTGCCATCAGTGAGTCGGGAGTTTCGAACACCGGGGAGCTGTTTTTT.

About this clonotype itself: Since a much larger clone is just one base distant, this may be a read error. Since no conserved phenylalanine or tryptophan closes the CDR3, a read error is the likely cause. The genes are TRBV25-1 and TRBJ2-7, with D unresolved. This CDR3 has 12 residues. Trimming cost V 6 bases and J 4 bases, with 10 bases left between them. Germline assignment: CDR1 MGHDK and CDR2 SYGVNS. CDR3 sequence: CASSGLEYEQYS. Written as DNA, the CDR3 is TGTGCCAGCAGCGGCTTGGAATACGAGCAGTACTCC.

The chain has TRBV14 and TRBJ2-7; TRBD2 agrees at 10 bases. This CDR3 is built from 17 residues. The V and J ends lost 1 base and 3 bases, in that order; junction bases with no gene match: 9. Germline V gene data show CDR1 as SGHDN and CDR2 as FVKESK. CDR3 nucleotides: TGTGCCAGCAGCCAAGTCCCCACTAGCGGGATCGTCTACGAGCAGTACTTC. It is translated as CASSQVPTSGIVYEQYF.

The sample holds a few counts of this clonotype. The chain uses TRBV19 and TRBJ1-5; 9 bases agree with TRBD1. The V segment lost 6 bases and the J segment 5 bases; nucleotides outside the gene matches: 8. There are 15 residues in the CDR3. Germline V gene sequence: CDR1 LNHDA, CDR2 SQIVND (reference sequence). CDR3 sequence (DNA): TGTGCCAGTAGCTCGGGACAGGGAAAATATCAGCCCCAGCATTTT. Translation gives CASSSGQGKYQPQHF.

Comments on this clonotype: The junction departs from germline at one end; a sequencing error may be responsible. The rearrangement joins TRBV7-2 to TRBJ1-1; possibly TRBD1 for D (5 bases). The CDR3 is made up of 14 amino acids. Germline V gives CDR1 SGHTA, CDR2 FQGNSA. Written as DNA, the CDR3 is TGCGCCAGCAGCCAAGTGGGGGGGAGCACTGAAGCTTTCTTT. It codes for CASSQVGGSTEAFF.

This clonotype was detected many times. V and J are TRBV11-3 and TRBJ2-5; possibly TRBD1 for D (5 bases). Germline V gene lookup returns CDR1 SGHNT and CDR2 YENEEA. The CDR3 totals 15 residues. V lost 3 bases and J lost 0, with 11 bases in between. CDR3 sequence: CASSFGAGYQETQYF. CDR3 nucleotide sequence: TGTGCCAGCAGCTTCGGTGCAGGGTACCAAGAGACCCAGTACTTC.

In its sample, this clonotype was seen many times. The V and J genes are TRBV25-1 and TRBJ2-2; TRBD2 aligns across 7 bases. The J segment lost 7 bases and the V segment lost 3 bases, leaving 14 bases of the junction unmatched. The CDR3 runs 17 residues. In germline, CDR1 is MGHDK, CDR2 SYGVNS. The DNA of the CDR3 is TGTGCCAGCAGTGATGCCGTTGTCGGCGGGGGAATCGGGGAGCTGTTTTTT. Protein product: CASSDAVVGGGIGELFF.